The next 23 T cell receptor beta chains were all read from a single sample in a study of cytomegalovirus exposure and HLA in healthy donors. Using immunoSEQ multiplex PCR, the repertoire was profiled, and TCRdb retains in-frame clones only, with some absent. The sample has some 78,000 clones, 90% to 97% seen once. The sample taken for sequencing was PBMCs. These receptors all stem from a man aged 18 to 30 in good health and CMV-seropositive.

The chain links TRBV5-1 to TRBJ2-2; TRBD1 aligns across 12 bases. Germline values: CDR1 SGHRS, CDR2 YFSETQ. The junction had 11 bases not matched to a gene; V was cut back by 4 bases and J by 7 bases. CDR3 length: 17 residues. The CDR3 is CASSRRDRGRPDGELFF. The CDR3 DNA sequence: TGCGCCAGCAGCCGCCGGGACAGGGGGCGTCCCGACGGGGAGCTGTTTTTT. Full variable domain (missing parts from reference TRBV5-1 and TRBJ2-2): KAGVTQTPRYLIKTRGQQVTLSCSPISGHRSVSWYQQTPGQGLQFLFEYFSETQRNKGNFPGRFSGRQFSNSRSEMNVSTLELGDSALYLCASSRRDRGRPDGELFFGEGSRLTVL.

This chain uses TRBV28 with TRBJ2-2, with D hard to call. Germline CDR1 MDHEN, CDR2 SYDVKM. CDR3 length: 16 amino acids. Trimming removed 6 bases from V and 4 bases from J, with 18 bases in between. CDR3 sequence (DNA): TGTGCCAGCAGGACGACTCAAAGTATCCCCACCGGGGAGCTGTTTTTT. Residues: CASRTTQSIPTGELFF.

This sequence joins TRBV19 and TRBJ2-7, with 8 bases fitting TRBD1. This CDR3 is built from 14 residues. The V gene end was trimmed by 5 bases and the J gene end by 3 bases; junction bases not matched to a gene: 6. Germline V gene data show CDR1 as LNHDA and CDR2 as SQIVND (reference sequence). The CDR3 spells CASSSGQGLYEQYF. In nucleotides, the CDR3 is TGTGCCAGTAGTTCCGGACAGGGCCTCTACGAGCAGTACTTC.

The CDR3 DNA sequence: TGTGCCTGGGGGAGGGGGGAGACCCAGTACTTC. Translating gives CAWGRGETQYF. The gene calls are TRBV30 and TRBJ2-5, with a tentative D call TRBD2 (7 bases). Germline CDR1 is GTSNPN and CDR2 is SVGIG (reference sequence). V lost 5 bases and J 5 bases, leaving 9 bases between the germline ends. This CDR3 has 11 residues.

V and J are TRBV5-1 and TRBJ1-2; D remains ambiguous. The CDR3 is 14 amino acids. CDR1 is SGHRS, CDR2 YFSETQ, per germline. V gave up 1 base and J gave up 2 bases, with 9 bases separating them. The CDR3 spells CASSLKPGNYGYTF. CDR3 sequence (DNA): TGCGCCAGCAGCTTGAAGCCGGGGAACTATGGCTACACCTTC.

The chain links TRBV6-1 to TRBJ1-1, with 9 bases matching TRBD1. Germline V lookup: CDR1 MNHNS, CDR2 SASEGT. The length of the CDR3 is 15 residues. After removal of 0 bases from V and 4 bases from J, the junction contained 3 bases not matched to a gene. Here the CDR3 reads CASSEAGTGSTEAFF. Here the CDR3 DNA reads TGTGCCAGCAGTGAAGCGGGGACAGGGAGCACTGAAGCTTTCTTT.

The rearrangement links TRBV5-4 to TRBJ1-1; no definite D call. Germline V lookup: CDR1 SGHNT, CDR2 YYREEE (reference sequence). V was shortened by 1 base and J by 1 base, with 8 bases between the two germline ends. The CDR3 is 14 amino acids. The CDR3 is CASSLFQSNTEAFF. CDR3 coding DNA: TGTGCCAGCAGCTTGTTCCAGTCGAACACTGAAGCTTTCTTT.

Written as DNA, the CDR3 is TGTGCCAGCAGTTCGCGACAGGGCTCGACTGAAGCTTTCTTT. Translation gives CASSSRQGSTEAFF. The chain couples TRBV6-1 to TRBJ1-1; 7 nucleotides line up with TRBD1. J lost 5 bases, V lost 5 bases, and 8 bases had no gene match. Germline values: CDR1 MNHNS, CDR2 SASEGT. This CDR3 has 14 amino acids.

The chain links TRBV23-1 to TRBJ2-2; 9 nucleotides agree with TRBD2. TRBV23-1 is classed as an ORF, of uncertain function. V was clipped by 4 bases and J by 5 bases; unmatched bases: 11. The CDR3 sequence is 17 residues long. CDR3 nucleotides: TGCGCCAGCAGTCCCTTTTGGGCGGGAGGGCGGACCGGGGAGCTGTTTTTT. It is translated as CASSPFWAGGRTGELFF.

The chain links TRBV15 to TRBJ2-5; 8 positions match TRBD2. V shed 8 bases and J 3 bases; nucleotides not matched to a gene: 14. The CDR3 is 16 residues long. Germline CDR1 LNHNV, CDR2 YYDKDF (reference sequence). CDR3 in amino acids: CATGASGGAGEETQYF. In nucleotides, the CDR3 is TGTGCCACCGGCGCGTCCGGCGGAGCGGGAGAAGAGACCCAGTACTTC.

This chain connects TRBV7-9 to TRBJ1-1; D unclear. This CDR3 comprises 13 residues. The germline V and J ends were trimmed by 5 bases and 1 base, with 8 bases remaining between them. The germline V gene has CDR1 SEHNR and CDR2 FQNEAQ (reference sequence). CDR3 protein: CASSRSENTEAFF. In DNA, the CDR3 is TGTGCCAGCAGCCGCAGTGAGAACACTGAAGCTTTCTTT. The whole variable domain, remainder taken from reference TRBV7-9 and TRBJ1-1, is DTGVSQNPRHKITKRGQNVTFRCDPISEHNRLYWYRQTLGQGPEFLTYFQNEAQLEKSRLLSDRFSAERPKGSFSTLEIQRTEQGDSAMYLCASSRSENTEAFFGQGTRLTVV.

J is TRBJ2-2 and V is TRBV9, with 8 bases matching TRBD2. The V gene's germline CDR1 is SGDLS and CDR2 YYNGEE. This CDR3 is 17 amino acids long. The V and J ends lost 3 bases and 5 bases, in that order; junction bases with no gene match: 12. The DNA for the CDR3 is TGTGCCAGCAGCGCATACTCAGCGGGAGTCAATACCGGGGAGCTGTTTTTT. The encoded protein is CASSAYSAGVNTGELFF.

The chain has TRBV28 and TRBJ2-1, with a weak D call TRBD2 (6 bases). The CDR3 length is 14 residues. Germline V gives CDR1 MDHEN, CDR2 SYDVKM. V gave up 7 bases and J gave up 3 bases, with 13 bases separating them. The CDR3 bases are TGTGCCAGCATCCTATCCGGGGGCTACAATGAGCAGTTCTTC. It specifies CASILSGGYNEQFF.

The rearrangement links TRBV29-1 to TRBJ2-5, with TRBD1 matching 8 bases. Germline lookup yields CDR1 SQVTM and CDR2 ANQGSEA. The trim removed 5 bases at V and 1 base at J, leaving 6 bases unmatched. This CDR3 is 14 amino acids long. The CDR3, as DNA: TGCAGCGTTACGGACAGGGCTAGCCAAGAGACCCAGTACTTC. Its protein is CSVTDRASQETQYF.

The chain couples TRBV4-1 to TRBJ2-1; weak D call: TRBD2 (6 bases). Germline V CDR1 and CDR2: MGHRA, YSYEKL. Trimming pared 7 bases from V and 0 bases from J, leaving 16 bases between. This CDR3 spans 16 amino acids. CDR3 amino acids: CASTNRGSSSYNEQFF. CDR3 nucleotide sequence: TGCGCCAGCACAAACCGGGGGTCGAGCTCCTACAATGAGCAGTTCTTC.

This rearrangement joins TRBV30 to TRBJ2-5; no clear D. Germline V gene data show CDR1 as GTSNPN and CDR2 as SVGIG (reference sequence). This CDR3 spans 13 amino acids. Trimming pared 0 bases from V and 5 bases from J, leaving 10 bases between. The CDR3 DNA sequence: TGTGCCTGGAGTGTACCCAGGCTGGAGACCCAGTACTTC. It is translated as CAWSVPRLETQYF.

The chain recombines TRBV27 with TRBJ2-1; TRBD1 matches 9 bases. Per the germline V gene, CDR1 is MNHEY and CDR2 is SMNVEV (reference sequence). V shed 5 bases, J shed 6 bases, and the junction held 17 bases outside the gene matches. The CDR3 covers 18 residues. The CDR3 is CASSPLRDRAGGGNEQFF. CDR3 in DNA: TGTGCCAGCAGTCCCCTCCGGGACAGGGCAGGAGGGGGCAATGAGCAGTTCTTC.

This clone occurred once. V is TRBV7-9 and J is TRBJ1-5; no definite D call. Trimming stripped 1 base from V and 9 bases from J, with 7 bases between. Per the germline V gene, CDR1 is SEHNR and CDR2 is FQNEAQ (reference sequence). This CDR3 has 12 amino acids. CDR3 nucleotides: TGTGCCAGCAGCTTAGATTTCTTGCCCCAGCATTTT. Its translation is CASSLDFLPQHF. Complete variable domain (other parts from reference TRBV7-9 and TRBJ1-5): DTGVSQNPRHKITKRGQNVTFRCDPISEHNRLYWYRQTLGQGPEFLTYFQNEAQLEKSRLLSDRFSAERPKGSFSTLEIQRTEQGDSAMYLCASSLDFLPQHFGDGTRLSIL.

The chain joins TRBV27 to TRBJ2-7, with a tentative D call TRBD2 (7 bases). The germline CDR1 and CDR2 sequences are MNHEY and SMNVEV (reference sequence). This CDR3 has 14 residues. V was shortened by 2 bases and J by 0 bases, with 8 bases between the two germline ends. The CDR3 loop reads CASSLRGASYEQYF. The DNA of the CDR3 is TGTGCCAGCAGTTTACGGGGGGCCTCCTACGAGCAGTACTTC.

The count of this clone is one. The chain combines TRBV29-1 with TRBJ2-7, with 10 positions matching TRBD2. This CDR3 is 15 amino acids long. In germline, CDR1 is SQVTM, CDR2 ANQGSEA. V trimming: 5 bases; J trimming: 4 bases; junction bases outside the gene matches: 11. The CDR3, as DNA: TGCAGCGTTCACCTTACCGGGACTAGCGTATACGAGCAGTACTTC. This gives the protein CSVHLTGTSVYEQYF.

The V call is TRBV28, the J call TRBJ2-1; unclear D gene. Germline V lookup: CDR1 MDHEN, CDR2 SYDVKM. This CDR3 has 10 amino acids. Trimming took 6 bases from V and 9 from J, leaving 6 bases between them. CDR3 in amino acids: CASRKREQFF. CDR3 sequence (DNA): TGTGCCAGCAGGAAGCGTGAGCAGTTCTTC. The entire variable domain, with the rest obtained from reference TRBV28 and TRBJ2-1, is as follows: DVKVTQSSRYLVKRTGEKVFLECVQDMDHENMFWYRQDPGLGLRLIYFSYDVKMKEKGDIPEGYSVSREKKERFSLILESASTNQTSMYLCASRKREQFFGPGTRLTVL.

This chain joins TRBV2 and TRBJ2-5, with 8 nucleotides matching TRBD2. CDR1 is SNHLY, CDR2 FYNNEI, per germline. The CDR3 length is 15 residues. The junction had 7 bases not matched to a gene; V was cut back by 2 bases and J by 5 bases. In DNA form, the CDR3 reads TGTGCCAGCAGTGAACTCAGCGGGAGTGGTGAGACCCAGTACTTC. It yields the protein CASSELSGSGETQYF. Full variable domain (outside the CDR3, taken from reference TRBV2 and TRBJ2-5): EPEVTQTPSHQVTQMGQEVILRCVPISNHLYFYWYRQILGQKVEFLVSFYNNEISEKSEIFDDQFSVERPDGSNFTLKIRSTKLEDSAMYFCASSELSGSGETQYFGPGTRLLVL.

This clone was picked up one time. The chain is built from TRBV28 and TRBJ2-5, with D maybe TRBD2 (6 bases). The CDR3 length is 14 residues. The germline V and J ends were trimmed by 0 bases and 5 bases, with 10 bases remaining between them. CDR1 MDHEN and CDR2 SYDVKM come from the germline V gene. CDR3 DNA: TGTGCCAGCAGTTTATGGGACTATGGGGAGACCCAGTACTTC. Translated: CASSLWDYGETQYF.